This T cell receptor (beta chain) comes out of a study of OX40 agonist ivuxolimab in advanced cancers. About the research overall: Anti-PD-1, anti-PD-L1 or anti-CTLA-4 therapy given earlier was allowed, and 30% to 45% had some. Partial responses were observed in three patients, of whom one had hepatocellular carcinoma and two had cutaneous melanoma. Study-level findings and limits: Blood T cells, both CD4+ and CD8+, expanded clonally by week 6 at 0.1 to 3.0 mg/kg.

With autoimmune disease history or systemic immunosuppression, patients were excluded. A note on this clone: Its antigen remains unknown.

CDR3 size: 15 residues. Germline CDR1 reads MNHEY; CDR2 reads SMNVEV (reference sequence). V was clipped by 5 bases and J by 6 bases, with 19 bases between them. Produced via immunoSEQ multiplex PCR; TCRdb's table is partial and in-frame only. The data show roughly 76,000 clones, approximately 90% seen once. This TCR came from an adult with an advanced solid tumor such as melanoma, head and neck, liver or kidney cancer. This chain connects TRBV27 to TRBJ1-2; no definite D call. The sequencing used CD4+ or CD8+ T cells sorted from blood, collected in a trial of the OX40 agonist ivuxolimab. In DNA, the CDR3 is TGTGCCAGCAGTCCACGACAAGAACGGTTCAATGGCTACACCTTC. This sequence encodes CASSPRQERFNGYTF.